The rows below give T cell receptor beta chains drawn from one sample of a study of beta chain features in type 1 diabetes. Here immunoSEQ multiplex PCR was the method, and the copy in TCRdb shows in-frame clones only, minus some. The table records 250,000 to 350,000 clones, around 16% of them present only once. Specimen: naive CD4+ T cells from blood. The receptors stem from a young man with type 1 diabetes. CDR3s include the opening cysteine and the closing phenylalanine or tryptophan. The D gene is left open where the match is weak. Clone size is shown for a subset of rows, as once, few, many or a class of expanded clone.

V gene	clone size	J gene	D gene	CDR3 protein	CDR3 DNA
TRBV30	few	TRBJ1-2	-	CAWSDTGSYGYTF	TGTGCCTGGAGTGATACCGGGTCCTATGGCTACACCTTC
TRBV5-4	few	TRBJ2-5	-	CASSSWGVQGEHEETQYF	TGTGCCAGCAGCTCGTGGGGTGTGCAGGGCGAGCATGAAGAGACCCAGTACTTC
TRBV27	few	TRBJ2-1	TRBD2	CASLRTSGGRGNEQFF	TGTGCCAGCCTAAGGACTAGCGGGGGCCGGGGTAATGAGCAGTTCTTC
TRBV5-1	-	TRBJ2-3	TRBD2	CASSWSGDGTDTQYF	TGCGCCAGCAGCTGGAGCGGGGACGGTACAGATACGCAGTATTTT
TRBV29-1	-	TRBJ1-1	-	CSVEAGMNTEAFF	TGCAGCGTTGAGGCAGGGATGAACACTGAAGCTTTCTTT
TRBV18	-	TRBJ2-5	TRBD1	CASSPKQGAETQYF	TGTGCCAGCTCACCAAAGCAGGGGGCAGAGACCCAGTACTTC
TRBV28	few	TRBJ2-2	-	CASSLASPDNGELFF	TGTGCCAGCAGTCTAGCGTCCCCTGACAACGGGGAGCTGTTTTTT
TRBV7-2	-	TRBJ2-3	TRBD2	CASSNLAGGTDTQYF	TGTGCCAGCAGTAACCTAGCGGGGGGCACAGATACGCAGTATTTT
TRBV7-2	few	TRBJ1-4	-	CASSPGYRGSNEKLFF	TGTGCCAGCAGCCCCGGATATCGGGGGTCTAATGAAAAACTGTTTTTT
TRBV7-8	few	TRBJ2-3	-	CASSLGWTATDTQYF	TGTGCCAGCAGCTTAGGTTGGACAGCCACAGATACGCAGTATTTT
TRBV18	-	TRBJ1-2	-	CASWAPNNYGYTF	TGTGCCAGCTGGGCCCCGAATAACTATGGCTACACCTTC
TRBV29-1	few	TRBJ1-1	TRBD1	CSGSDREATEAFF	TGCAGCGGGAGTGACAGGGAGGCCACTGAAGCTTTCTTT
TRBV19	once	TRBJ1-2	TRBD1	CASSTSGTGNYGYTF	TGTGCCAGTAGTACCTCCGGGACAGGGAACTATGGCTACACCTTC
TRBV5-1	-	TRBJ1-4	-	CASSRDTGQPEKLFF	TGCGCCAGCAGCAGGGACACCGGACAGCCAGAAAAACTGTTTTTT
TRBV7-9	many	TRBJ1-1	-	CASSVVSEAFF	TGTGCCAGCAGCGTCGTCTCTGAAGCTTTCTTT
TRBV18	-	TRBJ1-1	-	CASDEAGGTEAFF	TGTGCCAGCGATGAGGCCGGAGGCACTGAAGCTTTCTTT
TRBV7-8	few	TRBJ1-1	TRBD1	CASSLGTGRGATEAFF	TGTGCCAGCAGCTTGGGGACAGGGAGAGGGGCCACTGAAGCTTTCTTT
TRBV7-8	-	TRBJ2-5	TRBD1	CASSYRDSQETQYF	TGTGCCAGCAGCTACCGGGACAGCCAAGAGACCCAGTACTTC